This T cell receptor beta chain was documented in a study of CD8+ T cells in alopecia areata (dated by TCRdb to the late 2010s). A note on the overall study: Treated patients were enrolled in an open-label pilot trial of oral tofacitinib, 5 to 10 mg twice daily, for moderate-to-severe alopecia areata. TCRbeta CDR3 regions were amplified by immunoSEQ multiplex PCR using 35 Vbeta forward and 13 Jbeta reverse primers. Biopsies were taken from tofacitinib-treated patients at baseline and again at 4 and 24 weeks into treatment, and several of those patients also had a later scalp biopsy. In humans, TCRbeta sequencing was performed on scalp tissue and on sorted CD4+ and CD8+ peripheral blood T cells from healthy controls and from patients with patchy or totalis/universalis alopecia areata. Tofacitinib was administered for 6 to 18 months, and 6 months of follow-up off drug were then conducted to assess delayed response and recurrence. In both human patients and the C3H/HeJ mouse model, the study applied high-throughput TCRbeta sequencing to look at T cell clonal expansion in alopecia areata. The RNA source kit depended on sample type: the PAXgene miRNA kit for fixed scalp, the miRNeasy kit for PBMCs, and the RNeasy kit for mouse skin. Scalp clonality was compared across normal scalp (n=4), patchy alopecia areata scalp (n=8), and alopecia totalis/universalis scalp (n=8). Here is what the overall study found, with its caveats: Shared TCR sequences between patients were less evident than in mice, which may be partly attributable to HLA diversity in the patient population. Unlike mouse skin, which is dominated by gammadelta T cells, normal human skin has resident alphabeta T cells that are also sequenced, and this complicates analysis of the scalp TCR repertoire. Compared with normal scalp, lesional scalp had higher clonality and more expanded CD8+ clones, particularly in alopecia totalis/universalis, a pattern that suggests antigenic drive.

The time point label of this sample denotes: baseline before oral tofacitinib. From alopecia areata patients, peripheral blood was collected along with lesional scalp punch biopsies. PBMCs were isolated by density centrifugation and stained for CD3, CD4 and CD8, and CD4+ and CD8+ T cells were sorted on a FACSAria. Comment on this clone: The antigen it binds to is not known. Base-call qualities are not available, and no considerably larger clone is one nucleotide away.

The germline V gene encodes CDR1 ENHRY and CDR2 SYGVKD. V and J are trimmed by 3 bases and 0 bases, and the gene matches miss 6 bases of the junction. The CDR3 covers 16 residues, taking in both the cysteine and the phenylalanine. The DNA shown is the 48-base CDR3, in frame from base 1. Library preparation was by the immunoSEQ multiplex PCR assay. For TCR sequencing, RNA was extracted from every sample and reverse transcribed into cDNA to serve as template. SuperScript III was used for first-strand cDNA synthesis, primed with a 2:1 mix of oligo-dT and random hexamers. A synthetic immune receptor repertoire was used to measure amplification bias, and any remaining bias was corrected computationally. Regarding the original processing steps: Raw reads were preprocessed for error removal, and CDR3 was defined according to IMGT conventions as running from the conserved cysteine to phenylalanine. Clonality was computed by normalizing Shannon entropy by log2 of the number of productive unique TCRs and subtracting the result from 1. Whether scalp clones were CD4 or CD8 was inferred by matching scalp TCRbeta sequences against CD4 and CD8 repertoires sorted from blood. Entries here come from immuneACCESS through TCRdb and include only in-frame sequences with V and J called. Some clones fail to appear in such tables; in the studies checked, an unresolved V gene covers under half of the shortfall, and the cause of the remainder is unknown. That table is the source of V, J and clone size, and D and trimming were worked out from the DNA. The table for this sample lists some 150,000 clones; around 50% of them were counted only once. Under 8% of the sample belongs to the ten largest clones.

In this chain, TRBV10-3 is recombined with TRBJ1-1, and 8 junction bases match TRBD1. The sample consisted of CD4+ T cells sorted from blood, taken at week 0. This clonotype was sampled from a human donor with alopecia areata. The bases are TGTGCCATCAGTGACAGGGGGCGCAGAATGAACACTGAAGCTTTCTTT. The resulting protein is CAISDRGRRMNTEAFF.